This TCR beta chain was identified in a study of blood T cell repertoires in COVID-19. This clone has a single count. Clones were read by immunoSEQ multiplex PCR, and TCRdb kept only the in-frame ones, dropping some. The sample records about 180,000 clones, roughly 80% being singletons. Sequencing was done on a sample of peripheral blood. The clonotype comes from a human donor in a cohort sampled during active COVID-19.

The CDR3: CASSPSGSGTTDTQYF. Here the CDR3 DNA reads TGTGCCAGCAGCCCCTCCGGTAGCGGAACCACAGATACGCAGTATTTT. The chain joins TRBV5-4 to TRBJ2-3; TRBD2 might be the D (6 bases). The germline V and J ends were trimmed by 4 bases and 2 bases, with 17 bases remaining between them. The CDR3 runs 16 residues. CDR1 is SGHNT and CDR2 is YYREEE in the germline V gene (reference sequence). The variable domain in full, completed from reference TRBV5-4 and TRBJ2-3, reads ETGVTQSPTHLIKTRGQQVTLRCSSQSGHNTVSWYQQALGQGPQFIFQYYREEENGRGNFPPRFSGLQFPNYSSELNVNALELDDSALYLCASSPSGSGTTDTQYFGPGTRLTVL.